One and the same sample provided the 26 T cell receptor beta chains below, sequenced in a study of shared clonotypes between healthy human individuals. Assay: immunoSEQ multiplex PCR; the TCRdb copy retains only in-frame clones and omits some. The sample gives over a million clones, around 98.5% of which show up once; approximately 0.38% is in the top ten. Sequences were obtained from naive CD4+ T cells sorted from blood. Stated subset: CD45RA+ positively selected. The source is a man younger than 45 in good health.

The chain has TRBV2 and TRBJ2-1, with 12 bases lining up with TRBD2. Trimming took 4 bases from V and 8 from J; bases not matched to a gene: 12. The CDR3 contains 17 residues. In germline, CDR1 is SNHLY, CDR2 FYNNEI. Here the CDR3 DNA reads TGTGCCAGCAGTGGGGGGGCCGGACTAGCGGGAATTGATGAGCAGTTCTTC. Its protein is CASSGGAGLAGIDEQFF.

The chain has TRBV5-1 and TRBJ2-1, with 8 bases identical to TRBD2. Per the germline V gene, CDR1 is SGHRS and CDR2 is YFSETQ. Trimming at V came to 6 bases and at J to 4 bases, leaving 9 bases not matched to a gene. The CDR3 covers 15 residues. CDR3 residues: CASMGSSGRYNEQFF. In DNA form, the CDR3 reads TGCGCCAGCATGGGGTCTAGCGGGCGTTACAATGAGCAGTTCTTC.

V usage is TRBV9 and J usage is TRBJ2-3; D unresolved. Germline V gives CDR1 SGDLS, CDR2 YYNGEE. The V end lost 4 bases, the J end lost 2 bases, and 14 bases lay between the germline ends. The CDR3 covers 15 residues. The CDR3 coding sequence is TGTGCCAGCAGCTCAAGTTTTCGTCCCACAGATACGCAGTATTTT. This codes for CASSSSFRPTDTQYF.

The CDR3 DNA reads as TGTGCCAGCAGCTTAGATCGGGGCGGGAGGGCCCGGGAGACCCAGTACTTC. As protein: CASSLDRGGRARETQYF. The rearrangement uses TRBV11-3 and TRBJ2-5; 9 bases line up with TRBD2. Germline loops: CDR1 SGHNT, CDR2 YENEEA. The CDR3 covers 17 residues. V trimming: 0 bases; J trimming: 5 bases; junction bases outside the gene matches: 10.

The chain is built from TRBV29-1 and TRBJ2-2; 16 bases fit TRBD2. J gave up 6 bases and V 6 bases, and 19 bases lay outside the gene matches. From germline, CDR1 is SQVTM and CDR2 ANQGSEA. The CDR3 runs to 20 residues. The CDR3 is CSVVNRGTSGRAVFAGELFF. The CDR3 bases are TGCAGCGTAGTAAACAGGGGGACTAGCGGGAGGGCCGTTTTTGCCGGGGAGCTGTTTTTT.

The rearrangement uses TRBV5-4 and TRBJ2-3; TRBD2 matches at 9 bases. V lost 0 bases and J lost 2; bases outside the gene matches: 4. CDR3 length: 16 amino acids. Germline CDR1 reads SGHNT; CDR2 reads YYREEE (reference sequence). The CDR3 coding sequence is TGTGCCAGCAGCTTGGATGTAGCGGGAGCCACAGATACGCAGTATTTT. This gives the protein CASSLDVAGATDTQYF.

The rearrangement uses TRBV15 and TRBJ1-5, with no clear D. The germline gives CDR1 LNHNV, CDR2 YYDKDF (reference sequence). The CDR3 runs 15 residues. Trimming shortened V by 0 bases and J by 0 bases, and 6 bases separated the two germline ends. The CDR3 sequence is CATSRDIYSNQPQHF. The CDR3 DNA reads as TGTGCCACCAGCAGAGATATTTATAGCAATCAGCCCCAGCATTTT.

The chain combines TRBV19 with TRBJ1-5; 8 bases are shared with TRBD1. Germline loops: CDR1 LNHDA, CDR2 SQIVND (reference sequence). The CDR3 is made up of 17 amino acids. V gave up 5 bases and J gave up 1 base; unmatched junction bases: 10. Here the CDR3 DNA reads TGTGCCAGTAGTTCGCAACAGGGGGTATCAAGCAATCAGCCCCAGCATTTT. As protein: CASSSQQGVSSNQPQHF.

This chain uses TRBV5-1 with TRBJ2-7; 7 bases are a match to TRBD1. This CDR3 has 13 residues. V lost 4 bases, J lost 3 bases, and 4 bases stayed unmatched. From germline, CDR1 is SGHRS and CDR2 YFSETQ. Written as DNA, the CDR3 is TGCGCCAGCAGCCGGGACAGCCTCTACGAGCAGTACTTC. This codes for CASSRDSLYEQYF. Complete variable domain (other parts from reference TRBV5-1 and TRBJ2-7): KAGVTQTPRYLIKTRGQQVTLSCSPISGHRSVSWYQQTPGQGLQFLFEYFSETQRNKGNFPGRFSGRQFSNSRSEMNVSTLELGDSALYLCASSRDSLYEQYFGPGTRLTVT.

The rearrangement links TRBV5-1 to TRBJ2-2; D ambiguous. This CDR3 contains 15 residues. Deletions cut 3 bases from V and 4 bases from J, with 13 bases between. Germline V CDR1 and CDR2: SGHRS, YFSETQ. The CDR3 DNA reads as TGCGCCAGCAGCTCTGAAGGGTCGGTCACCGGGGAGCTGTTTTTT. As protein: CASSSEGSVTGELFF.

The chain carries TRBV21-1 and TRBJ1-1. TRBV21-1 is classified as a pseudogene. The CDR3 runs 12 residues. The DNA for the CDR3 is TGTGCCACCTCAAAGATGTATACTGAAGCTTTCTTT. It codes for CATSKMYTEAFF.

The rearrangement joins TRBV5-4 to TRBJ2-5; D is uncertain. The ends were cut back, 1 base at V and 3 bases at J, with 10 bases in the middle. CDR3 length: 14 amino acids. Germline V lookup: CDR1 SGHNT, CDR2 YYREEE (reference sequence). CDR3 sequence (DNA): TGTGCCAGCAGCTTGCGGCTAAGCGAAGAGACCCAGTACTTC. This encodes CASSLRLSEETQYF.

The chain is built from TRBV18 and TRBJ1-5, with D possibly being TRBD1 (6 bases). Trimming took 2 bases from V and 0 from J, leaving 14 bases between them. The CDR3 is made up of 17 amino acids. The V gene's germline CDR1 is KGHSH and CDR2 LQKENI. CDR3 sequence reads: CASSPLSRGNSNQPQHF. DNA of the CDR3: TGTGCCAGCTCACCATTGAGCAGGGGAAATAGCAATCAGCCCCAGCATTTT.

This sequence joins TRBV19 and TRBJ2-5; TRBD1 matches at 7 bases. The germline gives CDR1 LNHDA, CDR2 SQIVND (reference sequence). Unmatched junction bases numbered 8, after V lost 1 base and J lost 6 bases. The CDR3 covers 15 residues. Here the CDR3 DNA reads TGTGCCAGTAGTATAGCTAGGGGGCCCAAGAAGACCCAGTACTTC. Translated: CASSIARGPKKTQYF.

CDR3 region: CAISDLALAGEYEQYF. CDR3 bases: TGTGCCATCAGTGACCTCGCACTAGCGGGAGAGTACGAGCAGTACTTC. The gene calls are TRBV10-3 and TRBJ2-7; TRBD2 matches 11 bases. The CDR3 sequence is 16 residues long. J gave up 4 bases and V 3 bases, and 8 bases lay outside the gene matches. The V gene's germline CDR1 is ENHRY and CDR2 SYGVKD.

The CDR3 here is CASSRRVDEQYF. DNA of the CDR3: TGTGCCAGCAGCCGGAGGGTAGACGAGCAGTACTTC. The J gene is TRBJ2-7, the V gene TRBV5-8; tentative D call: TRBD2 (6 bases). CDR3 length equals 12 residues. Trimming took 4 bases from V and 5 from J, leaving 10 bases between them. Germline CDR1 SGHTS, CDR2 YDEGEE.

The sample holds one count of this clone. J is TRBJ2-7 and V is TRBV5-1; 8 bases fit TRBD1. The CDR3 is 16 amino acids. Trimming removed 5 bases from V and 2 bases from J; junction bases left unmatched: 12. Looked up from germline, CDR1 is SGHRS and CDR2 is YFSETQ. The CDR3 here is CASRLQRGQVAYEQYF. For the CDR3, the DNA is TGCGCCAGCAGACTCCAACGGGGACAGGTTGCCTACGAGCAGTACTTC. Variable domain in full (rest from reference TRBV5-1 and TRBJ2-7): KAGVTQTPRYLIKTRGQQVTLSCSPISGHRSVSWYQQTPGQGLQFLFEYFSETQRNKGNFPGRFSGRQFSNSRSEMNVSTLELGDSALYLCASRLQRGQVAYEQYFGPGTRLTVT.

The chain combines TRBV5-1 with TRBJ2-5; 7 positions match TRBD1. The last part of the DNA fits TRBJ2-7 better; the J call may be wrong. CDR3 size: 15 residues. The germline CDR1 and CDR2 sequences are SGHRS and YFSETQ. CDR3 in amino acids: CASSNGQASSYEQYF. The CDR3 DNA reads as TGCGCCAGCAGCAACGGACAGGCTAGCTCCTACGAGCAGTACTTC.

The chain combines TRBV2 with TRBJ2-7, with 13 bases aligning to TRBD2. The CDR3 is 19 amino acids. Germline V gene sequence: CDR1 SNHLY, CDR2 FYNNEI. The junction had 17 bases not matched to a gene; V was cut back by 8 bases and J by 1 base. The CDR3 is CASCRPGLAGNFVSYEQYF. The CDR3 nucleotides read TGTGCCAGCTGCCGCCCGGGACTAGCGGGGAACTTTGTTTCCTACGAGCAGTACTTC.

The J gene is TRBJ2-1, the V gene TRBV11-2, with D perhaps given as TRBD1 or TRBD2 (5 bases each). Looked up from germline, CDR1 is SGHAT and CDR2 is FQNNGV. CDR3 length equals 16 residues. The V end was cut by 6 bases, the J end by 7 bases, with 22 bases between. The CDR3: CASSQEGKRFGNEQFF. The CDR3 bases are TGTGCCAGCAGTCAAGAGGGGAAACGATTTGGGAATGAGCAGTTCTTC.

Regarding this clone: The same CDR3 can be traced to other DNA sequences in this sample. The chain carries TRBV9 and TRBJ2-3; D uncertain. CDR3 size: 13 residues. The germline V gene encodes CDR1 SGDLS and CDR2 YYNGEE. The germline V and J ends were trimmed by 2 bases and 0 bases, with 4 bases remaining between them. CDR3 in DNA: TGTGCCAGCAGCGTCGGTAGCACAGATACGCAGTATTTT. Translation: CASSVGSTDTQYF.

This clone occurred once. V gene TRBV5-1 combines with J gene TRBJ1-4; maybe TRBD1 (6 bases). The CDR3 runs to 17 residues. V was shortened by 3 bases and J by 0 bases, with 15 bases between the two germline ends. CDR1 and CDR2 (germline): SGHRS, YFSETQ. CDR3 amino acids: CASSSFEGGATNEKLFF. CDR3 in DNA: TGCGCCAGCAGCTCGTTTGAGGGGGGAGCAACTAATGAAAAACTGTTTTTT.

This chain connects TRBV7-9 to TRBJ2-2; a possible D gene is TRBD1 (6 bases). Germline CDR1 and CDR2: SEHNR and FQNEAQ (reference sequence). The CDR3 loop spans 14 amino acids. V lost 1 base to trimming and J lost 7 bases, with 10 bases between them. CDR3 amino acids: CASSLGGGVGELFF. CDR3 DNA: TGTGCCAGCAGCTTAGGAGGGGGTGTCGGGGAGCTGTTTTTT.

V is TRBV5-1 and J is TRBJ2-1; 8 nucleotides agree with TRBD2. The CDR3 length is 15 residues. Germline V CDR1 and CDR2: SGHRS, YFSETQ. Unmatched junction bases numbered 9, after V lost 0 bases and J lost 10 bases. The CDR3 loop is CASSLVSTSGVEQFF. The CDR3, as DNA: TGCGCCAGCAGCTTGGTGTCAACTAGCGGAGTAGAGCAGTTCTTC.

This clone was observed once. The rearrangement joins TRBV12-2 to TRBJ1-2; TRBD1 is the table's D call and was not checked against the DNA. TRBV12-2 is recorded as a pseudogene. The CDR3 runs 18 residues. CDR3 in amino acids: CASRLTVQGVSSLDGYTF. The CDR3, as DNA: TGTGCAAGTCGCTTAACAGTACAGGGAGTGTCTTCGCTAGACGGCTACACCTTC.

V usage is TRBV18 and J usage is TRBJ2-7, with 14 positions matching TRBD2. The CDR3 has 15 residues. V lost 6 bases to trimming and J lost 2 bases; unmatched junction nucleotides: 3. Germline V gene data show CDR1 as KGHSH and CDR2 as LQKENI. In nucleotides, the CDR3 is TGTGCCAGCTCGCCGACTAGCGGGAGGGCCTACGAGCAGTACTTC. Translated, it gives CASSPTSGRAYEQYF. The full variable domain, completed using reference TRBV18 and TRBJ2-7, is NAGVMQNPRHLVRRRGQEARLRCSPMKGHSHVYWYRQLPEEGLKFMVYLQKENIIDESGMPKERFSAEFPKEGPSILRIQQVVRGDSAAYFCASSPTSGRAYEQYFGPGTRLTVT.